The 12 T cell receptor beta chains below all came from one sample that was sequenced in a study of OX40 agonist ivuxolimab in advanced cancers. The protocol was immunoSEQ multiplex PCR, while the TCRdb copy is restricted to in-frame clones and leaves out a portion. The sample contains 55,000 to 90,000 clones, about 91% of which appear only once. The sequencing used CD4+ or CD8+ T cells sorted from blood, collected in a trial of the OX40 agonist ivuxolimab. Receptor source: an adult with an advanced solid tumor such as melanoma, head and neck, liver or kidney cancer.

The chain recombines TRBV5-1 with TRBJ2-7; 12 nucleotides line up with TRBD1. Germline CDR1 and CDR2: SGHRS and YFSETQ. This CDR3 spans 14 amino acids. The J segment lost 6 bases and the V segment lost 6 bases, leaving 7 bases of the junction unmatched. The CDR3 reads CASKPGQGAGEQYF. The CDR3 DNA follows: TGCGCCAGCAAACCGGGACAGGGGGCCGGCGAGCAGTACTTC.

The CDR3 DNA reads as TGCGCCAGCAGCGAGACTAGCGGGGGACAAGAGACCCAGTACTTC. Encoded protein: CASSETSGGQETQYF. The V gene is TRBV5-1, the J gene TRBJ2-5; TRBD2 matches at 12 bases. J lost 2 bases, V lost 4 bases, and 3 bases had no gene match. The CDR3 totals 15 residues. Germline V lookup: CDR1 SGHRS, CDR2 YFSETQ.

This rearrangement joins TRBV4-2 to TRBJ2-5; D might be TRBD2 (5 bases). The V gene's germline CDR1 is LGHNA and CDR2 YNFKEQ. CDR3 length: 13 amino acids. V lost 0 bases and J 5 bases, leaving 7 bases between the germline ends. CDR3 in DNA: TGTGCCAGCAGCCAAGACCGCGGGGAGACCCAGTACTTC. Its protein is CASSQDRGETQYF.

This clone was recorded once. The chain couples TRBV29-1 to TRBJ2-3; D unclear. The CDR3 is 11 amino acids. Trimming stripped 4 bases from V and 6 bases from J, with 8 bases between. CDR1 and CDR2 (germline): SQVTM, ANQGSEA. CDR3 sequence (DNA): TGCAGCGTTGGTCCCCGGGATACGCAGTATTTT. Translation: CSVGPRDTQYF.

The J gene is TRBJ2-2, the V gene TRBV11-2; D is possibly TRBD1 (6 bases). The germline V gene has CDR1 SGHAT and CDR2 FQNNGV. The CDR3 covers 18 residues. V gave up 4 bases and J gave up 0 bases, with 18 bases separating them. CDR3 sequence: CASSSIIRGPPNTGELFF. DNA for the CDR3: TGTGCCAGCAGCTCAATTATCAGGGGCCCCCCGAACACCGGGGAGCTGTTTTTT. Variable domain in full (rest from reference TRBV11-2 and TRBJ2-2): EAGVAQSPRYKIIEKRQSVAFWCNPISGHATLYWYQQILGQGPKLLIQFQNNGVVDDSQLPKDRFSAERLKGVDSTLKIQPAKLEDSAVYLCASSSIIRGPPNTGELFFGEGSRLTVL.

The chain couples TRBV6-5 to TRBJ2-3; the D gene is possibly TRBD2 (6 bases). Germline-derived CDR1 and CDR2 are MNHEY and SVGAGI. There are 13 residues in the CDR3. Trimming took 0 bases from V and 7 from J, leaving 8 bases between them. The CDR3, as DNA: TGTGCCAGCAGTTACTCGGAGGGCTATACGCAGTATTTT. This codes for CASSYSEGYTQYF.

This clone was counted a single time. The rearrangement links TRBV7-2 to TRBJ1-1, with TRBD1 matching 7 bases. The CDR3 sequence is 14 residues long. Germline CDR1 and CDR2: SGHTA and FQGNSA. V lost 1 base and J lost 6; bases outside the gene matches: 5. CDR3 coding DNA: TGTGCCAGCAGCTTAGTGAGGGGGCGGGCTGAAGCTTTCTTT. Its translation: CASSLVRGRAEAFF.

The V call is TRBV7-3, the J call TRBJ2-3; perhaps TRBD1 as D (5 bases). Trimming pared 1 base from V and 2 bases from J, leaving 7 bases between. Germline CDR1 reads SGHTA; CDR2 reads FQGTGA. This CDR3 has 14 residues. CDR3: CASSLNRNTDTQYF. In nucleotides, the CDR3 is TGTGCCAGCAGCTTAAACAGGAACACAGATACGCAGTATTTT. The variable domain in full, completed from reference TRBV7-3 and TRBJ2-3, reads GAGVSQTPSNKVTEKGKYVELRCDPISGHTALYWYRQSLGQGPEFLIYFQGTGAADDSGLPNDRFFAVRPEGSVSTLKIQRTERGDSAVYLCASSLNRNTDTQYFGPGTRLTVL.

The V call is TRBV11-3, the J call TRBJ2-2; TRBD1 matches 9 bases. J gave up 5 bases and V 8 bases, and 9 bases lay outside the gene matches. This CDR3 is built from 15 residues. Germline V gene sequence: CDR1 SGHNT, CDR2 YENEEA. CDR3 in amino acids: CASGEQGARTGELFF. The CDR3 region has the DNA TGTGCCAGCGGAGAACAGGGGGCGCGGACCGGGGAGCTGTTTTTT.

This chain connects TRBV30 to TRBJ1-4; D gene unclear. Germline CDR1 reads GTSNPN; CDR2 reads SVGIG (reference sequence). The CDR3 is 15 residues long. V lost 3 bases and J lost 7, with 18 bases in between. The CDR3 here is CAWRENRASGEKLFF. In DNA form, the CDR3 reads TGTGCCTGGAGGGAAAACCGGGCGTCGGGTGAAAAACTGTTTTTT.

V is TRBV28 and J is TRBJ2-7; the D gene is possibly TRBD2 (5 bases). The CDR3 sequence is 13 residues long. V was trimmed by 5 bases and J by 7 bases, leaving 15 bases between them. CDR1 and CDR2 from the germline V gene are MDHEN and SYDVKM. The CDR3 loop is CASSLRRGGEQYF. The CDR3 bases are TGTGCCAGCAGTCTTAGACGGGGTGGGGAGCAGTACTTC.

The rearrangement uses TRBV9 and TRBJ2-1, with D possibly matching TRBD2 (5 bases). The V gene's germline CDR1 is SGDLS and CDR2 YYNGEE. The CDR3 loop spans 19 amino acids. The V end was cut by 2 bases, the J end by 0 bases, with 21 bases between. As DNA, the CDR3 is TGTGCCAGCAGCGTGTCCCGAGCGAGCGGAGGAAGCTCCTACAATGAGCAGTTCTTC. Translating it yields CASSVSRASGGSSYNEQFF. Drawing the rest from reference TRBV9 and TRBJ2-1, the complete variable domain is DSGVTQTPKHLITATGQRVTLRCSPRSGDLSVYWYQQSLDQGLQFLIQYYNGEERAKGNILERFSAQQFPDLHSELNLSSLELGDSALYFCASSVSRASGGSSYNEQFFGPGTRLTVL.